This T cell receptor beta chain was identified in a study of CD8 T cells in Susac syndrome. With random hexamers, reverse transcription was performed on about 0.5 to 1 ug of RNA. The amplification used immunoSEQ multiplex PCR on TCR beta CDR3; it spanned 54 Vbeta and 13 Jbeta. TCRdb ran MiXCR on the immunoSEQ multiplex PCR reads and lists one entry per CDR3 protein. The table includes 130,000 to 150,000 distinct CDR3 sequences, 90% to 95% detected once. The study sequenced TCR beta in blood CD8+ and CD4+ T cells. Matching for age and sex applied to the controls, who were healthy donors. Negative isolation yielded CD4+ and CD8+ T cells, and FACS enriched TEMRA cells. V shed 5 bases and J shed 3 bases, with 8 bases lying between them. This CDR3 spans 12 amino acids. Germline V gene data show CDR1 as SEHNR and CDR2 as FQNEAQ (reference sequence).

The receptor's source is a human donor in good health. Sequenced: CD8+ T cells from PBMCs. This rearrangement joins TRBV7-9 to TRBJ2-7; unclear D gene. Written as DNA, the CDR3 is TGTGCCAGCAGCACATCCGTCTACGAGCAGTACTTC. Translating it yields CASSTSVYEQYF.